Listed below are T cell receptor beta chains from one sample, sequenced in a study of cytomegalovirus exposure and HLA in healthy donors. Sequencing used immunoSEQ multiplex PCR; TCRdb keeps in-frame clones, though not all of them. Counted here are 100,000 to 150,000 clones, about 78% occurring once; the ten biggest clones make up approximately 1.6%. The specimen was PBMCs. The receptors stem from a female donor in good health and CMV-seronegative. CDR3s include the opening cysteine and the closing phenylalanine or tryptophan. D genes are given only for firm matches. Clone size is stated in some rows and not others, as once, few, many or a class when expanded.

clone size: -; V gene: TRBV2; D gene: TRBD1; J gene: TRBJ1-2; CDR3 protein: CASRSGQALYGYTF; CDR3 DNA: TGTGCCAGCAGATCGGGACAGGCCCTCTATGGCTACACCTTC
clone size: few; V gene: TRBV2; D gene: TRBD1; J gene: TRBJ1-5; CDR3 protein: CASDRGLDQPQHF; CDR3 DNA: TGTGCCAGCGACAGGGGGCTAGATCAGCCCCAGCATTTT
clone size: -; V gene: TRBV19; D gene: -; J gene: TRBJ1-1; CDR3 protein: CASSPGAAWSEAFF; CDR3 DNA: TGTGCCAGTAGCCCCGGAGCCGCCTGGTCTGAAGCTTTCTTT
clone size: -; V gene: TRBV6-1; D gene: TRBD1; J gene: TRBJ2-1; CDR3 protein: CASSEPGTANEQFF; CDR3 DNA: TGTGCCAGCAGTGAACCTGGGACAGCCAATGAGCAGTTCTTC
clone size: few; V gene: TRBV10-1; D gene: -; J gene: TRBJ1-5; CDR3 protein: CASSEGGPNQPQHF; CDR3 DNA: TGCGCCAGCAGTGAAGGGGGACCTAATCAGCCCCAGCATTTT
clone size: -; V gene: TRBV5-4; D gene: TRBD1; J gene: TRBJ1-2; CDR3 protein: CASSIWTGQGLGGYTF; CDR3 DNA: TGTGCCAGCAGCATATGGACGGGACAGGGTTTGGGCGGCTACACCTTC
clone size: -; V gene: TRBV2; D gene: -; J gene: TRBJ2-5; CDR3 protein: CASSGARGFQETQYF; CDR3 DNA: TGTGCCAGCAGTGGGGCCCGCGGGTTTCAAGAGACCCAGTACTTC
clone size: -; V gene: TRBV15; D gene: -; J gene: TRBJ1-5; CDR3 protein: CATSRDVFSNQPQHF; CDR3 DNA: TGTGCCACCAGCAGAGATGTGTTCTCCAATCAGCCCCAGCATTTT
clone size: -; V gene: TRBV6-1; D gene: TRBD1; J gene: TRBJ1-1; CDR3 protein: CASSARQGGTNEAFF; CDR3 DNA: TGTGCCAGCAGTGCCAGACAGGGGGGGACTAATGAAGCTTTCTTT
clone size: -; V gene: TRBV19; D gene: TRBD1; J gene: TRBJ2-7; CDR3 protein: CASSIGQGAYEQYF; CDR3 DNA: TGTGCCAGTAGTATAGGCCAGGGGGCCTACGAGCAGTACTTC
clone size: once; V gene: TRBV5-1; D gene: TRBD1; J gene: TRBJ2-5; CDR3 protein: CASSLWTGSPQETQYF; CDR3 DNA: TGCGCCAGCAGCTTGTGGACAGGGTCGCCCCAAGAGACCCAGTACTTC
clone size: -; V gene: TRBV6-1; D gene: -; J gene: TRBJ2-5; CDR3 protein: CASSEWGDQETQYF; CDR3 DNA: TGTGCCAGCAGTGAATGGGGCGACCAAGAGACCCAGTACTTC